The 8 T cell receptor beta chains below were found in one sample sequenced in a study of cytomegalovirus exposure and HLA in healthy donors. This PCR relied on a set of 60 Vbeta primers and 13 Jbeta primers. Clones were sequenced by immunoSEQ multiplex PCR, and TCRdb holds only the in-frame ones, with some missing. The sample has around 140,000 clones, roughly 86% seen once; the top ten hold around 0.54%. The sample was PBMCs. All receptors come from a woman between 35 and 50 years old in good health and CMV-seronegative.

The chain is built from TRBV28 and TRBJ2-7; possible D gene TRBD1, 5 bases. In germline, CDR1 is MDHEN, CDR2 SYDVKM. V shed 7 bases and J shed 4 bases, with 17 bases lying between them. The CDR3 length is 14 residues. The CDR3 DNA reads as TGTGCCAGCATCGATGGTCAGGGCCTTTACGAGCAGTACTTC. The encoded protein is CASIDGQGLYEQYF.

CDR3 sequence reads: CASSLAGGYGYTF. The DNA of the CDR3 is TGTGCCAGCAGCTTGGCCGGGGGTTATGGCTACACCTTC. V usage is TRBV5-5 and J usage is TRBJ1-2, with D possibly TRBD1 on 5 matching bases. The CDR3 contains 13 residues. V dropped 0 bases and J dropped 5 bases, with 8 bases sitting between them. The germline gives CDR1 SGHKS, CDR2 YYEKEE (reference sequence).

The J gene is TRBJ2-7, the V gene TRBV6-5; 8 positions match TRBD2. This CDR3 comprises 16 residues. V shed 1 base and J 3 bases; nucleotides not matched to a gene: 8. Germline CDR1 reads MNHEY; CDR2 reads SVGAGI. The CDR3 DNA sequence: TGTGCCAGCAGTTACTGGTCCCAGGGACTAGTCTACGAGCAGTACTTC. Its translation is CASSYWSQGLVYEQYF.

CDR3 amino acids: CASSPGGYLNANTGELFF. The CDR3 nucleotides read TGTGCCAGCAGCCCGGGAGGTTACCTAAACGCTAACACCGGGGAGCTGTTTTTT. The chain employs TRBV11-2 and TRBJ2-2; 7 bases map to TRBD2. Germline CDR1 reads SGHAT; CDR2 reads FQNNGV. The V and J ends lost 5 bases and 2 bases, in that order; junction bases with no gene match: 14. The CDR3 sequence is 18 residues long.

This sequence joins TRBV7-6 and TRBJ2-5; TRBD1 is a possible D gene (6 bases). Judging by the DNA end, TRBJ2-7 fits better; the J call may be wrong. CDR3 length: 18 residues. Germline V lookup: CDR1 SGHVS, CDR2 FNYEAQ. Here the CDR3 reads CASSLASFRGRSSYEQYF. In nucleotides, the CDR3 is TGTGCCAGCAGCTTAGCGTCTTTCAGGGGTAGAAGCTCCTACGAGCAGTACTTC.

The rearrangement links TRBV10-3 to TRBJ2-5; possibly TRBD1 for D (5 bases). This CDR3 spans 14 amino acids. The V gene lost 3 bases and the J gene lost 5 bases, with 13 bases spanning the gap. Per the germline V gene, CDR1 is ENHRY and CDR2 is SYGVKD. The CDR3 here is CAISENRKGETQYF. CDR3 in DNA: TGTGCCATCAGTGAAAATCGGAAGGGGGAGACCCAGTACTTC.

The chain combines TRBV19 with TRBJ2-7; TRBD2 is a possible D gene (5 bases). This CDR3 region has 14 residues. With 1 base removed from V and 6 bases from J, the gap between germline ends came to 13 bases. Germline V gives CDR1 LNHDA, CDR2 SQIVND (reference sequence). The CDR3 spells CASSIVGSRVEQYF. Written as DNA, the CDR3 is TGTGCCAGTAGTATAGTGGGGAGCCGGGTCGAGCAGTACTTC. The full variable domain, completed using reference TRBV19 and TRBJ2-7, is DGGITQSPKYLFRKEGQNVTLSCEQNLNHDAMYWYRQDPGQGLRLIYYSQIVNDFQKGDIAEGYSVSREKKESFPLTVTSAQKNPTAFYLCASSIVGSRVEQYFGPGTRLTVT.

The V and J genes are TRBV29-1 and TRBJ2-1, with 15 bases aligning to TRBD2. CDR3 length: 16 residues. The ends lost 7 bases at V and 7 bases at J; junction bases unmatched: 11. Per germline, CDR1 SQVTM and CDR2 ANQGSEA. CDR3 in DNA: TGCAGCGGACGCTCCCCGGGACTAGCGGGAGGAAATGAGCAGTTCTTC. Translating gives CSGRSPGLAGGNEQFF.